The sequence of this T cell receptor beta chain was determined in a study of blood T cell repertoires in COVID-19. Study as a whole: PBMCs, B-cell-depleted T cells, or T cells provided the cDNA or gDNA that made up the material.

Here immunoSEQ multiplex PCR was the method, and the copy in TCRdb shows in-frame clones only, minus some. The sample lists tens of thousands of clones; more than 75% were seen once. This clone was observed a handful of times. Per the germline V gene, CDR1 is SNHLY and CDR2 is FYNNEI. V was trimmed by 6 bases and J by 4 bases, leaving 12 bases between them. This CDR3 spans 13 amino acids. The specimen sequenced was peripheral blood. This sequence originates from a man older than 75 with active COVID-19. V gene TRBV2 combines with J gene TRBJ1-2; D uncertain. CDR3 sequence: CASSPRVGYGYTF. CDR3 bases: TGTGCCAGCAGCCCCCGGGTCGGCTATGGCTACACCTTC.